This TCR beta chain stems from a study of identical twins. Note on this clonotype: The antigen remains unidentified.

From germline, CDR1 is SQVTM and CDR2 ANQGSEA. This CDR3 comprises 13 residues. Trimming shortened V by 0 bases and J by 2 bases, and 7 bases separated the two germline ends. Healthy Caucasians were all of the donors. cDNA carried unique molecular identifiers, and a universal primer site was added by template switching. MiXCR, run by TCRdb on the 5' RACE reads, gives a single entry per CDR3 protein. Here the sample spans 450,000 or so distinct CDR3 sequences, approximately 15% being singletons. Whole-study results and caveats: Partial confounding of zero-insertion analyses by invariant MAIT and iNKT cells was possible. Beta out-of-frame sequences displayed a weaker excess of sharing between twins.

This sample was shared with a second study, whose subject was yellow fever vaccine responses in identical twins.

Input material: CD4+ T cells sorted from blood. The receptor was isolated from a woman between 18 and 29 years old in good health. The V and J genes are TRBV29-1 and TRBJ1-1; D remains unclear. The CDR3 is CSVEDRSNTEAFF. The CDR3, as DNA: TGCAGCGTTGAAGATCGGTCAAACACTGAAGCTTTCTTT.